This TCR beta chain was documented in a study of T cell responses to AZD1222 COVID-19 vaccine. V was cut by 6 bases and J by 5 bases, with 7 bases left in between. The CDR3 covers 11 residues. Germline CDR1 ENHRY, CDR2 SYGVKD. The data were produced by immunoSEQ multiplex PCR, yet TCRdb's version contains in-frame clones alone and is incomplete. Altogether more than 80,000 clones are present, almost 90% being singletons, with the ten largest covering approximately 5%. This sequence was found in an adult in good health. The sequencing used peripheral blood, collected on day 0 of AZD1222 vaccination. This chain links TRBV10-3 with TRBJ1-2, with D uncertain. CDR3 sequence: CAISSTYGYTF. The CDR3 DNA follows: TGTGCCATCAGCTCGACTTATGGCTACACCTTC.